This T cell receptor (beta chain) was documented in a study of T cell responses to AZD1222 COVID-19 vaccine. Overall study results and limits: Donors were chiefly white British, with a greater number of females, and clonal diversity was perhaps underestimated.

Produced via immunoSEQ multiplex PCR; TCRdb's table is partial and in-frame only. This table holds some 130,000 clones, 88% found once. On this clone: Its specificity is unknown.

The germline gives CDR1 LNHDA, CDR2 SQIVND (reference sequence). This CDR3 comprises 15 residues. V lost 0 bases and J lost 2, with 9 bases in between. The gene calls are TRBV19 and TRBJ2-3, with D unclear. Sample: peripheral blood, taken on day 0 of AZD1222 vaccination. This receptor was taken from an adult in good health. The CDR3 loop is CASSIEGTATDTQYF. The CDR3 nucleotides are TGTGCCAGTAGTATAGAGGGCACAGCCACAGATACGCAGTATTTT.